The rows below give T cell receptor beta chains drawn from one sample of a study of cytomegalovirus exposure and HLA in healthy donors. Using immunoSEQ multiplex PCR, the repertoire was profiled, and TCRdb retains in-frame clones only, with some absent. The profile shows 100,000 or so clones, around 75% of them singletons. The sample taken for sequencing was PBMCs. The receptors derive from a man in his forties or fifties in good health and CMV-seronegative. The CDR3 runs from the conserved cysteine through the conserved F or W. The D gene is left open where the match is weak. Clone size is not always given. Where it is, it says once, few, many or a class for expanded clones.

-,15,-,TRBV2,TRBJ1-2,TGTGCCAGCAGTCCCGACGGCCGCGGATCCTATGGCTACACCTTC,CASSPDGRGSYGYTF
-,13,-,TRBV6-5,TRBJ2-2,TGTGCCAGCCGGCGGACGAACACCGGGGAGCTGTTTTTT,CASRRTNTGELFF
-,16,TRBD2,TRBV6-4,TRBJ2-1,TGTGCCAGCAGTGACTCTGTGACTAGCGGATACAATGAGCAGTTCTTC,CASSDSVTSGYNEQFF
few,14,-,TRBV29-1,TRBJ1-2,TGCAGCGTTGTAACAGGAACCTTTAACTATGGCTACACCTTC,CSVVTGTFNYGYTF
-,12,-,TRBV13,TRBJ2-5,TGTGCCAGCAGCGGAGCTCAAGAGACCCAGTACTTC,CASSGAQETQYF
-,13,-,TRBV2,TRBJ2-5,TGTGCCACCAAACCCGCCAGCCAAGAGACCCAGTACTTC,CATKPASQETQYF
-,17,TRBD2,TRBV7-6,TRBJ2-7,TGTGCCAGCAGCTTCAGGGCGAGCGGGAGTTCAACCTACGAGCAGTACTTC,CASSFRASGSSTYEQYF
-,15,-,TRBV6-1,TRBJ1-1,TGTGCCAGCAGTGAAGGGGTAGGGGGGAACACTGAAGCTTTCTTT,CASSEGVGGNTEAFF
-,15,-,TRBV6-5,TRBJ1-5,TGTGCCAGCAGACTAGGCGCGGATAGCAATCAGCCCCAGCATTTT,CASRLGADSNQPQHF
few,14,-,TRBV4-3,TRBJ1-1,TGCGCCAGCAGCCAAGATAATTGGGGCCTTGAAGCTTTCTTT,CASSQDNWGLEAFF
-,14,TRBD1,TRBV7-9,TRBJ2-1,TGTGCCAGCAGCTTCGGGGACAGCTACAATGAGCAGTTCTTC,CASSFGDSYNEQFF
few,17,-,TRBV18,TRBJ1-1,TGTGCCAGCTCACCAGGTGGCAGCCCAAGGTCGGGCACTGAAGCTTTCTTT,CASSPGGSPRSGTEAFF
-,13,TRBD1,TRBV6-4,TRBJ1-2,TGTGCCAGCAGGGCCGGGACAGGGTACGGCTACACCTTC,CASRAGTGYGYTF
-,15,-,TRBV6-6,TRBJ2-2,TGTGCCAGCAGTTACCCCTTGACGGGCACCGGGGAGCTGTTTTTT,CASSYPLTGTGELFF
-,15,-,TRBV5-1,TRBJ2-5,TGCGCCAGCTCCCTACAGGTACTCGACCAAGAGACCCAGTACTTC,CASSLQVLDQETQYF
-,13,TRBD1,TRBV18,TRBJ2-5,TGTGCCAGCTCACCAGGGACAGGGGAGACCCAGTACTTC,CASSPGTGETQYF
-,15,TRBD1,TRBV2,TRBJ2-7,TGTGCCAGCACATCGGTGAACAGGGGAAGTGGCGAGCAGTACTTC,CASTSVNRGSGEQYF
-,14,-,TRBV18,TRBJ2-1,TGTGCCAGCTCACCGGCGGTTACCAACAATGAGCAGTTCTTC,CASSPAVTNNEQFF
-,13,-,TRBV6-6,TRBJ2-5,TGTGCCAGCAGTTACTCGATGCGGGAGACCCAGTACTTC,CASSYSMRETQYF
few,15,-,TRBV28,TRBJ1-5,TGTGCCAGCAGTTCCCCCGGGGTGGGGTATCAGCCCCAGCATTTT,CASSSPGVGYQPQHF
-,15,TRBD2,TRBV30,TRBJ2-7,TGTGCCTGGAGTGCGGGCGGGAGTAGGTCCTACGAGCAGTACTTC,CAWSAGGSRSYEQYF
-,15,TRBD1,TRBV11-2,TRBJ2-2,TGTGCCAGCAGCTCTCGGACAGGGGCGACCGGGGAGCTGTTTTTT,CASSSRTGATGELFF
-,13,TRBD1,TRBV19,TRBJ1-2,TGTGCCAGTAGTGAGACAGGGGTCTATGGCTACACCTTC,CASSETGVYGYTF
-,16,TRBD2,TRBV6-6,TRBJ2-7,TGTGCCAGCAGTTACGTTGCGGGAGGCAGCTCCTACGAGCAGTACTTC,CASSYVAGGSSYEQYF
-,17,TRBD1,TRBV4-1,TRBJ1-3,TGCGCCAGCAGCTTCACTGGGCAGGGGGACTCTGGAAACACCATATATTTT,CASSFTGQGDSGNTIYF
-,14,-,TRBV7-6,TRBJ1-1,TGTGCCAGCAGGCTCCTCGGGTACCTTGACGAAGCTTTCTTT,CASRLLGYLDEAFF
-,17,TRBD2,TRBV5-1,TRBJ2-7,TGCGCCAGCAGCTCCTCTCCTCTAGCGGGAGTTTATAGCGAGCAGTACTTC,CASSSSPLAGVYSEQYF
-,14,-,TRBV5-1,TRBJ2-1,TGCGCCAGCAGCTTGGTAAGGGGGTACAATGAGCAGTTCTTC,CASSLVRGYNEQFF
-,14,TRBD1,TRBV19,TRBJ1-1,TGTGCCAGTACCCACAGGGGGGCCGGTACTGAAGCTTTCTTT,CASTHRGAGTEAFF
-,15,-,TRBV18,TRBJ2-3,TGTGCCAGCTCACCGCCGGGACTGGCGGGAGATACGCAGTATTTT,CASSPPGLAGDTQYF
-,16,TRBD2,TRBV7-2,TRBJ2-3,TGTGCCAGCGCTAGCGGGGGGTCGTCTAGCACAGATACGCAGTATTTT,CASASGGSSSTDTQYF
-,13,-,TRBV4-1,TRBJ2-2,TGCGCCAGCAGCCCCCAGCGCGGAGAGGAGCTGTTTTTT,CASSPQRGEELFF